The 18 T cell receptor beta chains presented below share a single source sample, sequenced in a study of identical twins. TCRdb itself ran the 5' RACE reads through MiXCR, one entry per CDR3 protein. The table has more than 350,000 distinct CDR3 sequences, approximately 8.8% seen once. What was sequenced was naive T cells sorted from blood. These receptors were obtained from a woman in her 50s in good health.

This clonotype was detected a few times. The chain employs TRBV3-1 and TRBJ2-3, with 7 bases that match TRBD2. Losses at the gene ends were 4 bases for V and 4 bases for J; bases not matched to a gene: 8. Germline V lookup: CDR1 LGHDT, CDR2 YNNKEL (reference sequence). The CDR3 length is 15 residues. The CDR3 bases are TGTGCCAGCAGCCTAGGACTAGTTGACTCAGATACGCAGTATTTT. Its protein product is CASSLGLVDSDTQYF.

The count of this clonotype is one. DNA for the CDR3: TGTGCCAGCAGTGAAATAGGGGGACTAATGGACGAGCAGTACTTC. This sequence encodes CASSEIGGLMDEQYF. V and J are TRBV2 and TRBJ2-7; tentative D call: TRBD2 (7 bases). V lost 2 bases and J lost 5, with 16 bases in between. CDR1 SNHLY and CDR2 FYNNEI come from the germline V gene. The CDR3 spans 15 residues.

The rearrangement links TRBV6-2 or TRBV6-3 to TRBJ2-1; TRBD2 matches 10 bases. V shed 1 base, J shed 5 bases, and the junction held 11 bases outside the gene matches. This CDR3 has 18 amino acids. CDR1 is MNHEY and CDR2 is SVGEGT in the germline V gene. CDR3 loop: CASSYLLAGLQWNNEQFF. In DNA, the CDR3 is TGTGCCAGCAGTTACTTACTAGCGGGACTCCAGTGGAACAATGAGCAGTTCTTC.

This rearrangement joins TRBV7-9 to TRBJ2-3, with 8 bases fitting TRBD2. This CDR3 has 12 amino acids. The germline CDR1 and CDR2 sequences are SEHNR and FQNEAQ (reference sequence). After removal of 5 bases from V and 10 bases from J, the junction contained 5 bases not matched to a gene. The CDR3 bases are TGTGCCAGCAGCGAGACTAGCGTGGCGCAGTATTTT. It translates to CASSETSVAQYF.

The V call is TRBV20-1, the J call TRBJ2-5; 7 bases line up with TRBD2. Trimming cost V 3 bases and J 1 base; bases outside gene matches: 5. The CDR3 runs 14 residues. Per germline, CDR1 DFQATT and CDR2 SNEGSKA (reference sequence). The CDR3 region has the DNA TGCAGTGCTAGCATTAGCGGGCTCCAAGAGACCCAGTACTTC. It is translated as CSASISGLQETQYF.

This clonotype was counted many times. The chain is built from TRBV5-6 and TRBJ2-1; D call uncertain. Trimming removed 0 bases from V and 4 bases from J, with 5 bases in between. Germline loops: CDR1 SGHDT, CDR2 YYEEEE. The CDR3 spans 13 residues. The CDR3 region is CASSLDLYNEQFF. In DNA, the CDR3 is TGTGCCAGCAGCTTGGACTTATACAATGAGCAGTTCTTC.

This clonotype came up many times. This chain joins TRBV29-1 and TRBJ1-2; D possibly corresponds to TRBD1 (6 bases). The CDR3 length is 11 residues. Germline V lookup: CDR1 SQVTM, CDR2 ANQGSEA. The germline V and J ends were trimmed by 2 bases and 5 bases, with 6 bases remaining between them. Here the CDR3 DNA reads TGCAGCGTTGAAAGGGGGTATGGCTACACCTTC. Translated, it gives CSVERGYGYTF.

As concerns this clonotype: A much more abundant neighbour one base away suggests this may be a read error. The chain employs TRBV7-9 and TRBJ2-7, with D perhaps TRBD2 (6 bases). This CDR3 is built from 12 residues. Trimming took 6 bases from V and 8 from J, leaving 14 bases between them. Germline loops: CDR1 SEHNR, CDR2 FQNEAQ (reference sequence). The CDR3 DNA is TGTGCCAGCAGTATGGAGGGGTACAAGCAGTACGTC. This gives the protein CASSMEGYKQYV.

The J gene is TRBJ2-7, the V gene TRBV20-1, with D possibly being TRBD2 (6 bases). The germline gives CDR1 DFQATT, CDR2 SNEGSKA (reference sequence). V gave up 6 bases and J gave up 2 bases, with 20 bases separating them. The CDR3 has 15 amino acids. The CDR3 region is CSAGLPGLRTYEQYF. CDR3 DNA sequence: TGCAGTGCCGGCCTACCGGGACTCCGAACCTACGAGCAGTACTTC.

Many counts were recorded for this clonotype. The chain has TRBV12-3 or TRBV12-4 and TRBJ1-2, with D unresolved. This CDR3 has 14 amino acids. V was cut by 3 bases and J by 2 bases, with 10 bases left in between. In DNA, the CDR3 is TGTGCCAGCAGTTTGGTCAGGCACAACTATGGCTACACCTTC. It is translated as CASSLVRHNYGYTF.

The sample holds a few counts of this clonotype. The V call is TRBV7-2, the J call TRBJ2-7; D gene unclear. The CDR3 covers 16 residues. Per germline, CDR1 SGHTA and CDR2 FQGNSA. Trimming took 1 base from V and 1 from J, leaving 14 bases between them. The CDR3: CASSLDGSSSSYEQYF. In DNA form, the CDR3 reads TGTGCCAGCAGCTTAGATGGTAGTAGTAGTTCCTACGAGCAGTACTTC.

This clonotype was observed many times. V and J are TRBV5-1 and TRBJ2-7; D is possibly TRBD2 (5 bases). The CDR3 sequence is 13 residues long. CDR1 and CDR2 (germline): SGHRS, YFSETQ. The V end lost 0 bases, the J end lost 4 bases, and 8 bases lay between the germline ends. The CDR3 sequence: CASSLVPGYEQYF. CDR3 DNA: TGCGCCAGCAGCTTGGTTCCGGGGTACGAGCAGTACTTC. Together with reference TRBV5-1 and TRBJ2-7, the CDR3 gives the full variable domain: KAGVTQTPRYLIKTRGQQVTLSCSPISGHRSVSWYQQTPGQGLQFLFEYFSETQRNKGNFPGRFSGRQFSNSRSEMNVSTLELGDSALYLCASSLVPGYEQYFGPGTRLTVT.

This clonotype was found a few times. The rearrangement uses TRBV27 and TRBJ2-7; 11 positions agree with TRBD1. Germline assignment: CDR1 MNHEY and CDR2 SMNVEV (reference sequence). The CDR3 is 18 amino acids. V dropped 3 bases and J dropped 4; count of bases not matched to a gene: 14. The CDR3 sequence is CASSFSRPGQGVRYEQYF. The DNA for the CDR3 is TGTGCCAGCAGTTTCTCCCGTCCGGGACAGGGGGTACGGTACGAGCAGTACTTC.

A word on this clonotype: This may arise from a read error, as a much more abundant clone is one base away. Written as DNA, the CDR3 is TGTGCCGCCAGTGATATGAGACAGGCCTACAATGAGCAGTTCTTC. Translation gives CAASDMRQAYNEQFF. V gene TRBV24-1 combines with J gene TRBJ2-1; weak D call: TRBD1 (6 bases). The CDR3 sequence is 15 residues long. CDR1 and CDR2 from the germline V gene are KGHDR and SFDVKD.

This clonotype was counted at least ten times. The CDR3 region is CSVGPRLNTEAFF. CDR3 coding DNA: TGCAGCGTTGGGCCACGATTGAACACTGAAGCTTTCTTT. The chain uses TRBV29-1 and TRBJ1-1; D gene unclear. The CDR3 sequence is 13 residues long. V was shortened by 4 bases and J by 0 bases, with 9 bases between the two germline ends. Germline values: CDR1 SQVTM, CDR2 ANQGSEA.

The chain joins TRBV7-3 to TRBJ2-1; D call uncertain. Germline V gives CDR1 SGHTA, CDR2 FQGTGA. This CDR3 is 13 amino acids long. V lost 4 bases, J lost 8 bases, and 12 bases lay in between. For the CDR3, the DNA is TGTGCCAGCAGCTCCGGGTTAAGCCATGAGCAGTTCTTC. Protein: CASSSGLSHEQFF.

The chain recombines TRBV5-1 with TRBJ1-4; TRBD1 aligns across 8 bases. The length of the CDR3 is 15 residues. V lost 5 bases, J lost 7 bases, and 10 bases stayed unmatched. The germline V gene encodes CDR1 SGHRS and CDR2 YFSETQ. The CDR3 DNA is TGCGCCAGCAGTCCAGGGCCAGGGGGCTCTGAAAAACTGTTTTTT. This sequence encodes CASSPGPGGSEKLFF. Combining the CDR3 with reference TRBV5-1 and TRBJ1-4 gives the whole variable domain KAGVTQTPRYLIKTRGQQVTLSCSPISGHRSVSWYQQTPGQGLQFLFEYFSETQRNKGNFPGRFSGRQFSNSRSEMNVSTLELGDSALYLCASSPGPGGSEKLFFGSGTQLSVL.

This clonotype has a handful of counts. This chain joins TRBV30 and TRBJ2-1; TRBD2 agrees at 7 bases. J gave up 7 bases and V 4 bases, and 4 bases lay outside the gene matches. Germline-derived CDR1 and CDR2 are GTSNPN and SVGIG (reference sequence). The CDR3 spans 12 residues. The CDR3 nucleotides are TGTGCCTGGAATCCCGGGGGGAATGAGCAGTTCTTC. Protein product: CAWNPGGNEQFF.